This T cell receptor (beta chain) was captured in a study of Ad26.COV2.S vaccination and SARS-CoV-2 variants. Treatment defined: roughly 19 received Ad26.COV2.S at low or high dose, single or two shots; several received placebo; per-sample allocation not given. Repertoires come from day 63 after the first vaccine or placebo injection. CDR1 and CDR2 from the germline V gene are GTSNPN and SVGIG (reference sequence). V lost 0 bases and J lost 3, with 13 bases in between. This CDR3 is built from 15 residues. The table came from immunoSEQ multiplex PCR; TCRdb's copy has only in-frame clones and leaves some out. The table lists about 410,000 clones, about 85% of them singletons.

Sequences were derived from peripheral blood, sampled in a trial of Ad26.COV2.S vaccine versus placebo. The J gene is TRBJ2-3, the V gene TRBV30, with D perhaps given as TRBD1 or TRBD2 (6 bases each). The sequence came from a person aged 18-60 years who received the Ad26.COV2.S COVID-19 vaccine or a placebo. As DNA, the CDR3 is TGTGCCTGGAGTGTACGAGGGGGGTTTACAGATACGCAGTATTTT. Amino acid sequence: CAWSVRGGFTDTQYF.